These 14 T cell receptor beta chains originate from one sample sequenced in a study of blood T cell repertoires in COVID-19. The data were produced by immunoSEQ multiplex PCR, yet TCRdb's version contains in-frame clones alone and is incomplete. The data contain about 370,000 clones, around 90% of them singletons. The specimen sequenced was peripheral blood. These receptors were collected from a woman aged 25-40 years with COVID-19, enrolled during active disease.

The chain links TRBV18 to TRBJ2-3, with a tentative D call TRBD2 (6 bases). In germline, CDR1 is KGHSH, CDR2 LQKENI. Deletions cut 4 bases from V and 2 bases from J, with 16 bases between. The CDR3 extends over 16 amino acids. CDR3 in DNA: TGTGCCAGCTCACGGGCGAGTAGCGGAAACACAGATACGCAGTATTTT. Its protein is CASSRASSGNTDTQYF.

The genes are TRBV4-3 and TRBJ2-7; 7 positions match TRBD2. Germline V lookup: CDR1 LGHNA, CDR2 YSLEER. This CDR3 contains 15 residues. The J segment lost 3 bases and the V segment lost 1 base, leaving 6 bases of the junction unmatched. CDR3: CASSQALGGNYEQYF. The CDR3 DNA follows: TGCGCCAGCAGCCAAGCTCTCGGGGGGAACTACGAGCAGTACTTC.

This rearrangement joins TRBV4-3 to TRBJ2-2; D is possibly TRBD1 (5 bases). This CDR3 is 16 amino acids long. Germline V gene sequence: CDR1 LGHNA, CDR2 YSLEER. With 0 bases removed from V and 13 bases from J, the gap between germline ends came to 21 bases. CDR3: CASSQDLGFRADGLFF. The CDR3 DNA follows: TGCGCCAGCAGCCAAGATCTCGGGTTCAGGGCGGATGGGCTGTTTTTT.

The chain is built from TRBV6-2 or TRBV6-3 and TRBJ2-7; D not resolved. Trimming stripped 4 bases from V and 2 bases from J, with 6 bases between. This CDR3 spans 12 amino acids. Germline V lookup: CDR1 MNHEY, CDR2 SVGEGT. The CDR3 DNA is TGTGCCAGCAGTTCTTTAACCTACGAGCAGTACTTC. Protein product: CASSSLTYEQYF.

The rearrangement uses TRBV4-2 and TRBJ1-2; possible D gene TRBD1, 5 bases. The CDR3 length is 16 residues. Germline V gene data show CDR1 as LGHNA and CDR2 as YNFKEQ. V lost 0 bases, J lost 1 base, and 12 bases lay in between. The CDR3 coding sequence is TGTGCCAGCAGCCAAGAAAGGGGCAGGCTTAACTATGGCTACACCTTC. It encodes CASSQERGRLNYGYTF.

The V call is TRBV5-1, the J call TRBJ1-2; 8 bases are shared with TRBD1. Trimming took 0 bases from V and 4 from J; bases not matched to a gene: 5. The germline gives CDR1 SGHRS, CDR2 YFSETQ. The CDR3 contains 15 residues. This CDR3 is CASSLGDRGGYGYTF. The DNA for the CDR3 is TGCGCCAGCAGCTTGGGCGACAGGGGTGGCTATGGCTACACCTTC.

The chain links TRBV3-1 (or the pseudogene TRBV3-2) to TRBJ1-6; D remains ambiguous. Germline values: CDR1 LGHDT, CDR2 YNNKEL (reference sequence). This CDR3 spans 18 amino acids. Trimming pared 2 bases from V and 0 bases from J, leaving 14 bases between. DNA of the CDR3: TGTGCCAGCAGCCAACTGCTACAGTCGAGCTCCTATAATTCACCCCTCCACTTT. This encodes CASSQLLQSSSYNSPLHF.

The chain carries TRBV7-9 and TRBJ1-3; D unclear. There are 13 residues in the CDR3. CDR1 and CDR2 from the germline V gene are SEHNR and FQNEAQ (reference sequence). V was cut by 5 bases and J by 4 bases, with 9 bases left in between. CDR3: CASSLDEGNTIYF. CDR3 DNA: TGTGCCAGCAGCCTAGACGAGGGAAACACCATATATTTT.

V gene TRBV6-6 combines with J gene TRBJ1-3; weak D call: TRBD1 (6 bases). CDR1 and CDR2 from the germline V gene are MNHNY and SVGAGI (reference sequence). Trimming took off 7 bases at V and 5 bases at J, with 15 bases between the two ends. The CDR3 covers 14 residues. The CDR3 coding sequence is TGTGCCAGCACCCCATCAGGGGCGCGAAACACCATATATTTT. Amino acids: CASTPSGARNTIYF.

J is TRBJ1-1 and V is TRBV5-4; no clear D. The length of the CDR3 is 13 residues. CDR1 is SGHNT and CDR2 is YYREEE in the germline V gene (reference sequence). Trimming took 4 bases from V and 2 from J, leaving 9 bases between them. CDR3 sequence reads: CASSLESNTEAFF. The CDR3, as DNA: TGTGCCAGCAGCCTGGAATCAAACACTGAAGCTTTCTTT.

Written as DNA, the CDR3 is TGTGCCAGCAGCAAAGTTGACAGGGTCTACGCCTTTATTGGAAACACCATATATTTT. It codes for CASSKVDRVYAFIGNTIYF. The rearrangement links TRBV21-1 to TRBJ1-3; TRBD1, as called in the table, went unchecked against the DNA. TRBV21-1 is tagged as a pseudogene. CDR3 size: 19 residues.

The CDR3 sequence: CASSSLGGADTQYF. CDR3 sequence (DNA): TGCGCCAGCAGTAGTCTGGGGGGGGCAGATACGCAGTATTTT. V gene TRBV5-1 combines with J gene TRBJ2-3, with TRBD2 matching 7 bases. In germline, CDR1 is SGHRS, CDR2 YFSETQ. The CDR3 contains 14 residues. The junction had 7 bases not matched to a gene; V was cut back by 5 bases and J by 4 bases.

The genes are TRBV5-1 and TRBJ2-7; D possibly corresponds to TRBD2 (6 bases). Trimming left V 0 bases short and J 7 bases short, with 17 bases between. Germline V gene sequence: CDR1 SGHRS, CDR2 YFSETQ. This CDR3 region has 15 residues. The CDR3: CASSLAGREGDEQYV. CDR3 DNA sequence: TGCGCCAGCAGCTTGGCGGGGCGGGAAGGGGATGAGCAGTACGTC.

The V and J genes are TRBV24-1 and TRBJ2-1, with 10 bases identical to TRBD1. In germline, CDR1 is KGHDR, CDR2 SFDVKD. Losses at the gene ends were 4 bases for V and 7 bases for J; bases not matched to a gene: 6. There are 15 residues in the CDR3. CDR3: CATSELTGGGNEQFF. CDR3 in DNA: TGTGCCACCAGTGAGTTGACAGGGGGCGGGAATGAGCAGTTCTTC.